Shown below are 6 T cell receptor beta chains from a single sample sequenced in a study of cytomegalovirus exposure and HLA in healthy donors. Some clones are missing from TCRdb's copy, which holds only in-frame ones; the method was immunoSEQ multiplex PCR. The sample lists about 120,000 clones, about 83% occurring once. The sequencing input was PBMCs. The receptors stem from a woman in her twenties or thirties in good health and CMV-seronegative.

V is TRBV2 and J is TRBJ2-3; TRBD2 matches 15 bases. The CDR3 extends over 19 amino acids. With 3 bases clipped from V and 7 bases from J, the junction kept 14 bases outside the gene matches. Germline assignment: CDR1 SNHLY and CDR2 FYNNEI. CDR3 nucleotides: TGTGCCAGCAGTGACGAAACTGGGACTAGCGGGGGGCCCTGGTATACGCAGTATTTT. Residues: CASSDETGTSGGPWYTQYF.

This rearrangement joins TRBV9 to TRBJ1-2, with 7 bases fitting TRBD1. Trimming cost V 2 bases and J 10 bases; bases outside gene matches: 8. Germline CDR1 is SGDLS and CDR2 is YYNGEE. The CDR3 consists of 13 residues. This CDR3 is CASSVDRSGDYTF. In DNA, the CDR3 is TGTGCCAGCAGCGTGGACAGGTCCGGAGACTACACCTTC.

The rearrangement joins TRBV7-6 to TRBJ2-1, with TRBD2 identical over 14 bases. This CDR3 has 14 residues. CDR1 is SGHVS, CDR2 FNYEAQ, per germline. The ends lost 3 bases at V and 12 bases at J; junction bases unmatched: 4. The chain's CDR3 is CASSFDGTSGGQFF. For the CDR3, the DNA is TGTGCCAGCAGCTTCGACGGGACTAGCGGGGGGCAGTTCTTC.

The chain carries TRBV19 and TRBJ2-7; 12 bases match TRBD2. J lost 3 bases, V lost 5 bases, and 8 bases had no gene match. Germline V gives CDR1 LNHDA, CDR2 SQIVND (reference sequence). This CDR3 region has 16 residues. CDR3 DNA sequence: TGTGCCAGTAGTTTTCGGAGACTAGCGGGGGTCTACGAGCAGTACTTC. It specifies CASSFRRLAGVYEQYF.

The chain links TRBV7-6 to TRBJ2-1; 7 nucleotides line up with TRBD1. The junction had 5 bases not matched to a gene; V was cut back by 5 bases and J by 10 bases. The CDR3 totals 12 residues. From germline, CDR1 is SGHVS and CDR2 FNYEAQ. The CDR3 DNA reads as TGTGCCAGCAGCCGTCGGGACAGCGAGCAGTTCTTC. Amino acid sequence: CASSRRDSEQFF.

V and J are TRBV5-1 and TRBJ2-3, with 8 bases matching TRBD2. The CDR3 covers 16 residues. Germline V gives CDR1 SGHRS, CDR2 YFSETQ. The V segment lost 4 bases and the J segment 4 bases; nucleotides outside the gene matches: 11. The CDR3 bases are TGCGCCAGCAGCCAAGGGGGTCGGGGGGGAGCAGATACGCAGTATTTT. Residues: CASSQGGRGGADTQYF.